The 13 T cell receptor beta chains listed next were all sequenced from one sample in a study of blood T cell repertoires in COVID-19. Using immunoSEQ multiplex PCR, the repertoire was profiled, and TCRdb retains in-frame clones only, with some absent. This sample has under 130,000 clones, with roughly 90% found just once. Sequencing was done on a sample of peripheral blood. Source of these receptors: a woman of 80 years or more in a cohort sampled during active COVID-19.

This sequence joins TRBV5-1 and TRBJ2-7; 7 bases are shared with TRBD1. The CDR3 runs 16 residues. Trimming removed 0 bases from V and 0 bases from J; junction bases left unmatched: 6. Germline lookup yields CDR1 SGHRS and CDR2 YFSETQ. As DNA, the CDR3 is TGCGCCAGCAGCTTGGATCGGACAGGCCTCTCCTACGAGCAGTACTTC. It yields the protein CASSLDRTGLSYEQYF. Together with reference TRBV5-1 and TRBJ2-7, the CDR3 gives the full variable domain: KAGVTQTPRYLIKTRGQQVTLSCSPISGHRSVSWYQQTPGQGLQFLFEYFSETQRNKGNFPGRFSGRQFSNSRSEMNVSTLELGDSALYLCASSLDRTGLSYEQYFGPGTRLTVT.

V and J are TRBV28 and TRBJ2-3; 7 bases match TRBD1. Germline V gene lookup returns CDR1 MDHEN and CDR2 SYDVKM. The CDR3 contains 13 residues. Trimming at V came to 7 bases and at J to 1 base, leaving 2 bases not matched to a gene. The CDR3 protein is CASKTGRTDTQYF. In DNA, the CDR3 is TGTGCCAGCAAGACAGGGCGCACAGATACGCAGTATTTT.

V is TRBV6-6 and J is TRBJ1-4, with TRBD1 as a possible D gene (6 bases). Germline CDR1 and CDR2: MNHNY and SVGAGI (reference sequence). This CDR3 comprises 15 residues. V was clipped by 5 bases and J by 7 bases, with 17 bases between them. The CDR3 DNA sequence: TGTGCCAGCAGTCGTGGCAGGGGCAATGTTGAAAAACTGTTTTTT. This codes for CASSRGRGNVEKLFF.

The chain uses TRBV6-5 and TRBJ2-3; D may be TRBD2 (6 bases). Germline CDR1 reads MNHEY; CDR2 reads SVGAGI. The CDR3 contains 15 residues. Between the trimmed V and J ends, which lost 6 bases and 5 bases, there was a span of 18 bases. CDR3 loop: CASSRSWDFLDTQYF. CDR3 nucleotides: TGTGCCAGCAGCCGGTCGTGGGACTTCCTAGATACGCAGTATTTT.

The CDR3: CATSDSSLSGSQRDGPQHF. The CDR3 bases are TGTGCCACCAGTGATTCCTCGTTGAGTGGGTCCCAACGGGATGGGCCCCAGCATTTT. The chain employs TRBV24-1 and TRBJ1-5; no clear D gene. Germline-derived CDR1 and CDR2 are KGHDR and SFDVKD. With 2 bases removed from V and 9 bases from J, the gap between germline ends came to 28 bases. The CDR3 consists of 19 residues.

This CDR3 reads CASSPPTYSYEQYF. CDR3 DNA: TGTGCCAGCAGCCCACCGACATACTCCTACGAGCAGTACTTC. The chain is built from TRBV11-2 and TRBJ2-7; unclear D gene. The CDR3 extends over 14 amino acids. CDR1 is SGHAT, CDR2 FQNNGV, per germline. Trimming pared 5 bases from V and 0 bases from J, leaving 11 bases between.

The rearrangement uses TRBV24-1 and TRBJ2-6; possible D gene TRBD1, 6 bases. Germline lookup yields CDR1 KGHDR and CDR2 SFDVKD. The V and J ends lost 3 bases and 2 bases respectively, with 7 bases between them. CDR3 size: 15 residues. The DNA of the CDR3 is TGTGCCACCAGTGATACAGGGACTGGGGCCAACGTCCTGACTTTC. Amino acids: CATSDTGTGANVLTF.

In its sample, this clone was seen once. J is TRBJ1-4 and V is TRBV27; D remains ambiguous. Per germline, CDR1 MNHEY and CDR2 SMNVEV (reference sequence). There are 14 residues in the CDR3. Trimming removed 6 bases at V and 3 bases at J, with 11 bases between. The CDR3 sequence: CASRPGESNEKLFF. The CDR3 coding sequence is TGTGCCAGCAGGCCCGGAGAGTCTAATGAAAAACTGTTTTTT.

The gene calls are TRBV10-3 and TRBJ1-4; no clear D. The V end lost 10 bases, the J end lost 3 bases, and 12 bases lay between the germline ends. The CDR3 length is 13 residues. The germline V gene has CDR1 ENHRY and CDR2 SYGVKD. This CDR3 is CATHGSSNEKLFF. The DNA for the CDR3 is TGTGCCACCCACGGGAGTTCTAATGAAAAACTGTTTTTT.

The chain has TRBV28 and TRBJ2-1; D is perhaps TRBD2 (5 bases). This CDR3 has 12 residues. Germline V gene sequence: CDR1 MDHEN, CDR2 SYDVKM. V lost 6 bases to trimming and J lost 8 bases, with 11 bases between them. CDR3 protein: CASSLAGYEQFF. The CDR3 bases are TGTGCCAGCAGCCTTGCGGGCTATGAGCAGTTCTTC.

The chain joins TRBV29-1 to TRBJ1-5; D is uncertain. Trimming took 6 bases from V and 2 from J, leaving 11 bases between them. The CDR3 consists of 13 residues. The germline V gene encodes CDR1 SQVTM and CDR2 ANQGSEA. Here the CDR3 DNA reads TGCAGCGTCGGTGCCGCGGGCAATCAGCCCCAGCATTTT. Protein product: CSVGAAGNQPQHF.

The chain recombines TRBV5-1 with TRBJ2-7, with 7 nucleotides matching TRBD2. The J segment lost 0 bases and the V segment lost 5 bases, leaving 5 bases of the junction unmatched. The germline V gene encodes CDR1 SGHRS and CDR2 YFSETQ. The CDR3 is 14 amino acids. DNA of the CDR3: TGCGCCAGCAGACCCGGCGGGAGCTCCTACGAGCAGTACTTC. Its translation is CASRPGGSSYEQYF.

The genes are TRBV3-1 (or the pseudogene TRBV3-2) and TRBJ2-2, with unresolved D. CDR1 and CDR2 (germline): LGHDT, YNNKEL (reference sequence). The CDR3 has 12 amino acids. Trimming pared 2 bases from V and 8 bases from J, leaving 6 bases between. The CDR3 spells CASSQFLGELFF. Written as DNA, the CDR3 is TGTGCCAGCAGCCAATTCCTAGGGGAGCTGTTTTTT.